The 15 T cell receptor beta chains given below trace back to one sample, sequenced in a study of shared clonotypes between healthy human individuals (dated by TCRdb to 2018 to 2020). Library generation was performed with the immunoSEQ multiplex PCR assay. TCRdb stores this immuneACCESS table with in-frame sequences only. Part of the clones is absent; in the studies checked, under half of the shortfall reflects unresolved V genes, and no reason is known for the rest. In all, the sample holds 400,000 to 600,000 clones, and about 76% of those were seen once. The top ten constitute roughly 13% of the sample. The sample comprised PBMCs. The receptor source for this set is a woman between 35 and 50 years old in good health. Some clones in this sample may be carry-over from other donors' samples.

This clone appeared a single time. The chain joins TRBV30 to TRBJ1-2; unclear D gene. This CDR3 is built from 14 residues. The V end was cut by 3 bases, the J end by 3 bases, with 14 bases between. The germline CDR1 and CDR2 sequences are GTSNPN and SVGIG (reference sequence). This CDR3 is CAWRTPWEHYGYTF. The DNA for the CDR3 is TGTGCCTGGAGAACCCCCTGGGAGCACTATGGCTACACCTTC.

This clone was counted only a few times. This sequence joins TRBV5-1 and TRBJ2-6, with D perhaps matching TRBD1 (6 bases). The CDR3 is 17 amino acids. Trimming pared 0 bases from V and 0 bases from J, leaving 10 bases between. The germline CDR1 and CDR2 sequences are SGHRS and YFSETQ. CDR3 loop: CASSLGPGASGANVLTF. CDR3 sequence (DNA): TGCGCCAGCAGCTTGGGCCCAGGGGCCTCTGGGGCCAACGTCCTGACTTTC.

With regard to this clone: Distinct nucleotide sequences in the sample also encode this CDR3. J is TRBJ2-7 and V is TRBV2; D ambiguous. The V end was cut by 6 bases, the J end by 3 bases, with 6 bases between. From germline, CDR1 is SNHLY and CDR2 FYNNEI. CDR3 length equals 11 residues. CDR3 amino acids: CASRLNYEQYF. For the CDR3, the DNA is TGTGCCAGCAGACTTAACTACGAGCAGTACTTC.

This chain connects TRBV30 to TRBJ1-5; weak D call: TRBD1 (6 bases). Germline assignment: CDR1 GTSNPN and CDR2 SVGIG (reference sequence). V was trimmed by 1 base and J by 0 bases, leaving 10 bases between them. The CDR3 sequence is 15 residues long. DNA of the CDR3: TGTGCCTGGAGTGGACAGGTGTATAGCAATCAGCCCCAGCATTTT. Protein: CAWSGQVYSNQPQHF.

This clone was found many times. The chain uses TRBV19 and TRBJ1-3; no clear D. Trimming took 2 bases from V and 2 from J, leaving 10 bases between them. The CDR3 runs 15 residues. Germline V gene data show CDR1 as LNHDA and CDR2 as SQIVND (reference sequence). CDR3 DNA sequence: TGTGCCAGTAGTATACAGGCGGCTGCTGGAAACACCATATATTTT. Its protein product is CASSIQAAAGNTIYF. Supplemented by reference TRBV19 and TRBJ1-3, the full variable domain reads DGGITQSPKYLFRKEGQNVTLSCEQNLNHDAMYWYRQDPGQGLRLIYYSQIVNDFQKGDIAEGYSVSREKKESFPLTVTSAQKNPTAFYLCASSIQAAAGNTIYFGEGSWLTVV.

In the case of this clone: Different DNA sequences within this sample yield the same CDR3. The chain has TRBV14 and TRBJ2-7; D unclear. The CDR3 length is 11 residues. The germline CDR1 and CDR2 sequences are SGHDN and FVKESK. V shed 1 base and J shed 2 bases, with 0 bases lying between them. This CDR3 is CASSQAYEQYF. CDR3 in DNA: TGTGCCAGCAGCCAAGCCTACGAGCAGTACTTC.

The J gene is TRBJ2-3, the V gene TRBV4-1, with 8 positions matching TRBD2. The CDR3 is 16 amino acids. The V segment lost 1 base and the J segment 4 bases; nucleotides outside the gene matches: 7. Per germline, CDR1 MGHRA and CDR2 YSYEKL. CDR3 bases: TGCGCCAGCAGCCAAGGTCGAGCGGGAGTCTCAGATACGCAGTATTTT. It encodes CASSQGRAGVSDTQYF.

The rearrangement uses TRBV5-4 and TRBJ2-5, with D tentatively TRBD2 (5 bases). This CDR3 spans 13 amino acids. Trimming shortened V by 0 bases and J by 2 bases, and 5 bases separated the two germline ends. CDR1 is SGHNT, CDR2 YYREEE, per germline (reference sequence). CDR3 sequence (DNA): TGTGCCAGCAGCTTGGGACTACAAGAGACCCAGTACTTC. Translation: CASSLGLQETQYF.

This chain joins TRBV14 and TRBJ2-7, with a tentative D call TRBD2 (5 bases). This CDR3 has 17 residues. V was clipped by 1 base and J by 5 bases, with 21 bases between them. Per germline, CDR1 SGHDN and CDR2 FVKESK. As DNA, the CDR3 is TGTGCCAGCAGCCAAGGACGTCACCGGGATGTTGGGAACGAGCAGTACTTC. The encoded protein is CASSQGRHRDVGNEQYF.

This CDR3 is CASQILAASSYNEQFF. DNA for the CDR3: TGCGCCAGCCAGATACTAGCGGCAAGCTCCTACAATGAGCAGTTCTTC. The chain combines TRBV5-1 with TRBJ2-1; 8 bases are shared with TRBD2. Germline CDR1 and CDR2: SGHRS and YFSETQ. V was pared by 7 bases and J by 0 bases, with 9 bases of the junction left unmatched. The CDR3 is 16 amino acids.

The chain links TRBV5-1 to TRBJ2-3; TRBD1 or TRBD2 may be the D gene (5 bases each). Germline V gene lookup returns CDR1 SGHRS and CDR2 YFSETQ. Trimming cost V 4 bases and J 2 bases, with 11 bases left between them. The CDR3 runs 14 residues. The CDR3 sequence is CASSVGTDTDTQYF. The CDR3 nucleotides are TGCGCCAGCAGCGTAGGGACGGACACAGATACGCAGTATTTT.

This chain links TRBV28 with TRBJ1-3, with a tentative D call TRBD1 (6 bases). CDR1 MDHEN and CDR2 SYDVKM come from the germline V gene. This CDR3 spans 14 amino acids. V was pared by 3 bases and J by 6 bases, with 12 bases between. CDR3 protein: CASSLQGLVNTIYF. Here the CDR3 DNA reads TGTGCCAGCAGTTTGCAGGGGTTAGTAAACACCATATATTTT.

The chain combines TRBV7-8 with TRBJ2-7; 11 nucleotides agree with TRBD1. Germline V gives CDR1 SGHVS, CDR2 FQNEAQ. Trimming at V came to 2 bases and at J to 2 bases, leaving 2 bases not matched to a gene. CDR3 length: 15 residues. CDR3 amino acids: CASSLRGQGAYEQYF. DNA for the CDR3: TGTGCCAGCAGCTTAAGGGGACAGGGGGCCTACGAGCAGTACTTC. The whole variable domain, filled in from reference TRBV7-8 and TRBJ2-7, reads GAGVSQSPRYKVAKRGQDVALRCDPISGHVSLFWYQQALGQGPEFLTYFQNEAQLDKSGLPSDRFFAERPEGSVSTLKIQRTQQEDSAVYLCASSLRGQGAYEQYFGPGTRLTVT.

This clone was recorded at least ten times. The chain joins TRBV28 to TRBJ2-7, with a tentative D call TRBD1 (6 bases). The V and J ends lost 6 bases and 2 bases respectively, with 11 bases between them. This CDR3 has 13 residues. CDR1 MDHEN and CDR2 SYDVKM come from the germline V gene. Here the CDR3 reads CASSRQAPYEQYF. The CDR3 nucleotides read TGTGCCAGCAGCCGACAGGCACCCTACGAGCAGTACTTC. The whole variable domain, remainder taken from reference TRBV28 and TRBJ2-7, is DVKVTQSSRYLVKRTGEKVFLECVQDMDHENMFWYRQDPGLGLRLIYFSYDVKMKEKGDIPEGYSVSREKKERFSLILESASTNQTSMYLCASSRQAPYEQYFGPGTRLTVT.

The rearrangement joins TRBV2 to TRBJ2-5; perhaps TRBD1 as D (6 bases). V lost 6 bases and J 5 bases, leaving 16 bases between the germline ends. Looked up from germline, CDR1 is SNHLY and CDR2 is FYNNEI. CDR3 length equals 14 residues. CDR3 DNA sequence: TGTGCCAGCAGAAAGGCCCCACAGGGCGAGACCCAGTACTTC. Its translation: CASRKAPQGETQYF.